The present TCR beta chain was sequenced within a study of Graves' ophthalmopathy and Graves' hyperthyroidism. For this clonotype: A read error may be the cause here, since a much bigger clone is one base away.

For repertoire sequencing, the TCR beta CDR3 regions were amplified from RNA transcripts. Second-round multiplex PCR came after a first-round RT-PCR that employed HTBI primers. Each CDR3 protein gets one entry after TCRdb re-called the multiplex PCR reads with MiXCR. The sample lists a few hundred thousand distinct CDR3 sequences, about 18% occurring once. Ophthalmopathy not arising within 18 months of follow-up defined hyperthyroidism as stable. This CDR3 region has 13 residues. The germline gives CDR1 MNHNS, CDR2 SASEGT. V gene TRBV6-1 combines with J gene TRBJ1-1; D may be TRBD1 (6 bases). Sequencing was performed on peripheral blood. The receptor was isolated from an adult woman with stable Graves' hyperthyroidism. CDR3 DNA sequence: TGTGCCAGCAGGGTACAGGGAATCACTGAAGCTTCCTTT. It yields the protein CASRVQGITEASF.